This section outlines one TCR beta chain sequence together with its context. Its specificity is not known. The assay was immunoSEQ multiplex PCR, and TCRdb's table has in-frame clones only and misses some. The table has 20,000 to 30,000 clones, over 75% seen once. Every patient was affected by relapse after autologous stem cell transplantation, while exposure to brentuximab vedotin was not uniform. This CDR3 is 14 amino acids long. From germline, CDR1 is SEHNR and CDR2 FQNEAQ (reference sequence). The germline V and J ends were trimmed by 3 bases and 3 bases, with 9 bases remaining between them. This record comes from a study of PD-1 blockade in classical Hodgkin lymphoma. Study-wide findings and caveats: Newly diagnosed patients were reported to start with lower TCR diversity than healthy donors. Baseline diversity in complete responders resembled that of newly diagnosed patients.

The TCR originated in a human donor with classical Hodgkin lymphoma. The gene calls are TRBV7-9 and TRBJ1-5; D might be TRBD1 (6 bases). The input for sequencing was peripheral blood mononuclear cells (PBMCs), taken at baseline. The CDR3 here is CASSLAGDNQPQHF. CDR3 nucleotide sequence: TGTGCCAGCAGCTTGGCAGGGGACAATCAGCCCCAGCATTTT.